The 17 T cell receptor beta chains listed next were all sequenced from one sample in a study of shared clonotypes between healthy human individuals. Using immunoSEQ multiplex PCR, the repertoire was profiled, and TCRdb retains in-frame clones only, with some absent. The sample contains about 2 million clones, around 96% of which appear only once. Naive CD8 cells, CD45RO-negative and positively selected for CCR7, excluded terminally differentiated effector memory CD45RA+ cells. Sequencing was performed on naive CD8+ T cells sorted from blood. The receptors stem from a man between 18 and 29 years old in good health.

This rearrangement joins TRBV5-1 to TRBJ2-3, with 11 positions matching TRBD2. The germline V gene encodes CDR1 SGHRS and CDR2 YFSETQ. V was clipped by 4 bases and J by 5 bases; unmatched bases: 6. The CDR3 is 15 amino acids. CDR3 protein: CASSVAGGPLDTQYF. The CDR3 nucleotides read TGCGCCAGCAGCGTAGCGGGAGGGCCTTTAGATACGCAGTATTTT.

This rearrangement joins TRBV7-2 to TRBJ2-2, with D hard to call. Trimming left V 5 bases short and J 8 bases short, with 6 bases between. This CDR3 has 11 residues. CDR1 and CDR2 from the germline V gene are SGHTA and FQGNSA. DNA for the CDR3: TGTGCCAGCAGCGACCTTGGGGAGCTGTTTTTT. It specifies CASSDLGELFF.

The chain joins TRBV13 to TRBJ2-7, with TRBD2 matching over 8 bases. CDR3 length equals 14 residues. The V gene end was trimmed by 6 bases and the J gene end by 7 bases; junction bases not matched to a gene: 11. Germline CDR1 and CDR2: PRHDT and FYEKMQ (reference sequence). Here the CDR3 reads CASSPTGGAREQYF. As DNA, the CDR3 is TGTGCCAGCAGTCCCACCGGGGGGGCCAGGGAGCAGTACTTC.

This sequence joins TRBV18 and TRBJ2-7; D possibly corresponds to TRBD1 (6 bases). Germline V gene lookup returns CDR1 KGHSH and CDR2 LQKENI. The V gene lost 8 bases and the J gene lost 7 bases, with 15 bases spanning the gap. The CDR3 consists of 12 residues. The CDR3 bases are TGTGCCAGCCTGGACAGCCGCCTGGAGCAGTACTTC. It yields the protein CASLDSRLEQYF. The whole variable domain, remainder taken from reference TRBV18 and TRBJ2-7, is NAGVMQNPRHLVRRRGQEARLRCSPMKGHSHVYWYRQLPEEGLKFMVYLQKENIIDESGMPKERFSAEFPKEGPSILRIQQVVRGDSAAYFCASLDSRLEQYFGPGTRLTVT.

The CDR3 nucleotides read TGTGCCAGCAGCTTGGTCGGAGTTATCTACGAGCAGTACTTC. Its translation is CASSLVGVIYEQYF. The chain carries TRBV11-2 and TRBJ2-7; D is unclear. Trimming took off 3 bases at V and 3 bases at J, with 12 bases between the two ends. Looked up from germline, CDR1 is SGHAT and CDR2 is FQNNGV. The CDR3 runs to 14 residues.

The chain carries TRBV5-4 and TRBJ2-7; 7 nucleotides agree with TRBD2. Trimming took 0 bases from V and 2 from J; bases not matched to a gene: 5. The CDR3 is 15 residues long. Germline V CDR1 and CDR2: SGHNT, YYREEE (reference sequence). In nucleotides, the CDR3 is TGTGCCAGCAGCTTGGGTAAAGGACTAGCCTACGAGCAGTACTTC. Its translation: CASSLGKGLAYEQYF.

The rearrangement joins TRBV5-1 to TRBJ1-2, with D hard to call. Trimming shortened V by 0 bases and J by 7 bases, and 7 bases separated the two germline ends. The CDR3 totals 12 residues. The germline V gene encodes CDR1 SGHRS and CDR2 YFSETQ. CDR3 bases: TGCGCCAGCAGCTTGGCTGACGGTGGCTACACCTTC. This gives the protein CASSLADGGYTF.

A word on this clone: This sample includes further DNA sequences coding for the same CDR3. The CDR3 coding sequence is TGTGCCAGCAGCTCTGGGACGAACACTGAAGCTTTCTTT. Translating it yields CASSSGTNTEAFF. The V and J genes are TRBV11-3 and TRBJ1-1; weak D call: TRBD1 (5 bases). In germline, CDR1 is SGHNT, CDR2 YENEEA. V lost 4 bases and J lost 1, with 7 bases in between. CDR3 size: 13 residues.

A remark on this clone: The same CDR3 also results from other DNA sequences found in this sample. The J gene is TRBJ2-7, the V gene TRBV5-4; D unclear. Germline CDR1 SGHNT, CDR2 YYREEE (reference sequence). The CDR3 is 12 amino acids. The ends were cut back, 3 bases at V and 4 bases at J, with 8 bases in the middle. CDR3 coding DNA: TGTGCCAGCAGCTGGGATAATTACGAGCAGTACTTC. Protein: CASSWDNYEQYF.

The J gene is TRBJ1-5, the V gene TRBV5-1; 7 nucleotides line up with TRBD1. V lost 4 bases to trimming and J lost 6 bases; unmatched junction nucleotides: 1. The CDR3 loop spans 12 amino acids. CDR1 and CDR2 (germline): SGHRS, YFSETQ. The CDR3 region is CASSQGGQPQHF. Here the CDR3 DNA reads TGCGCCAGCAGCCAGGGGGGTCAGCCCCAGCATTTT.

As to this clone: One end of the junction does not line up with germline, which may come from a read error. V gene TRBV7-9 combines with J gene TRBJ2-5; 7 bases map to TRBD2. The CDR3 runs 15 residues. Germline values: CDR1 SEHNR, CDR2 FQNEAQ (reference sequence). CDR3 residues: CASSLASGRDETQYF. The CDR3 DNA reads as TGTGCCAGCAGCCTAGCTAGCGGTCGGGATGAGACCCAGTACTTC.

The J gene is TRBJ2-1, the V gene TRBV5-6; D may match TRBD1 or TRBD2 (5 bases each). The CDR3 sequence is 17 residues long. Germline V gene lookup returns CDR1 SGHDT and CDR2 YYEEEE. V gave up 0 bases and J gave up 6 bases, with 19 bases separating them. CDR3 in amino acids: CASSLAVLARGVNEQFF. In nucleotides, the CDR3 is TGTGCCAGCAGCTTGGCTGTGCTGGCGAGAGGGGTCAATGAGCAGTTCTTC. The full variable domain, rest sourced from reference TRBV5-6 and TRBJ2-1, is DAGVTQSPTHLIKTRGQQVTLRCSPKSGHDTVSWYQQALGQGPQFIFQYYEEEERQRGNFPDRFSGHQFPNYSSELNVNALLLGDSALYLCASSLAVLARGVNEQFFGPGTRLTVL.

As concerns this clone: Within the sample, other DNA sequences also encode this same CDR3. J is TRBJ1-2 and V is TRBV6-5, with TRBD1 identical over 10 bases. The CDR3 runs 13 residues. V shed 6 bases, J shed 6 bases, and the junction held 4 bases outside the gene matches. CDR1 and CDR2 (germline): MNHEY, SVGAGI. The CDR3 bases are TGTGCCAGCAGCTTGACAGGGGGCGATGGCTACACCTTC. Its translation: CASSLTGGDGYTF.

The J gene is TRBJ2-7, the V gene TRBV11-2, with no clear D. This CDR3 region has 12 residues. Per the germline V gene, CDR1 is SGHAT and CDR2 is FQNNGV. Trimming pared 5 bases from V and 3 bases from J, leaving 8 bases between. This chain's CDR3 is CASSKNNYEQYF. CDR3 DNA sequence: TGTGCCAGCAGCAAAAACAACTACGAGCAGTACTTC. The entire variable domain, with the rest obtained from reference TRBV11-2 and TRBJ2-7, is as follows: EAGVAQSPRYKIIEKRQSVAFWCNPISGHATLYWYQQILGQGPKLLIQFQNNGVVDDSQLPKDRFSAERLKGVDSTLKIQPAKLEDSAVYLCASSKNNYEQYFGPGTRLTVT.

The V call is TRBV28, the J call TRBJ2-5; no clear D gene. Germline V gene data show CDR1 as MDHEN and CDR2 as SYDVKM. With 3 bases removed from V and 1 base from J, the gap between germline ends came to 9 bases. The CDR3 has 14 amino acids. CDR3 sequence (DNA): TGTGCCAGCAGTTTTTTCCGGCTCCAAGAGACCCAGTACTTC. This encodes CASSFFRLQETQYF. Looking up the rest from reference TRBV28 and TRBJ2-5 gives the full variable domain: DVKVTQSSRYLVKRTGEKVFLECVQDMDHENMFWYRQDPGLGLRLIYFSYDVKMKEKGDIPEGYSVSREKKERFSLILESASTNQTSMYLCASSFFRLQETQYFGPGTRLLVL.

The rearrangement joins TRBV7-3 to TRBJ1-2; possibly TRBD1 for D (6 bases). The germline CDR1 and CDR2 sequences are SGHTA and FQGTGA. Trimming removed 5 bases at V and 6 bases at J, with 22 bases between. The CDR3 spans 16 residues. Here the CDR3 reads CASSPTRGSGADGYTF. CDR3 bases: TGTGCCAGCAGCCCCACACGGGGGTCGGGGGCGGATGGCTACACCTTC.

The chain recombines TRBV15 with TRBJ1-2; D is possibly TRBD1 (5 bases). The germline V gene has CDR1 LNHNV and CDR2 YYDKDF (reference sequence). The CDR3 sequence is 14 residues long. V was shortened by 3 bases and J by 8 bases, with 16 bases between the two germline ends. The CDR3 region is CATSSGGEQIGYTF. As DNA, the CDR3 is TGTGCCACCAGCAGTGGGGGTGAACAGATCGGCTACACCTTC. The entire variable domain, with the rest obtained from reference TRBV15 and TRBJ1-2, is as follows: DAMVIQNPRYQVTQFGKPVTLSCSQTLNHNVMYWYQQKSSQAPKLLFHYYDKDFNNEADTPDNFQSRRPNTSFCFLDIRSPGLGDTAMYLCATSSGGEQIGYTFGSGTRLTVV.